The rows below give T cell receptor beta chains drawn from one sample of a study of blood T cell repertoires in COVID-19. Produced via immunoSEQ multiplex PCR; TCRdb's table is partial and in-frame only. The profile covers 75,000 or so clones, with roughly 80% appearing a single time and around a sixth taken by the ten largest. The specimen sequenced was peripheral blood. The receptors were gathered from a woman at least 80 years old with acute or convalescent COVID-19. The CDR3 runs from the conserved cysteine through the conserved F or W. D genes are given only for firm matches. Clone size, where shown, is once, few, many, or a class for clones that have expanded.

j_gene	v_gene	abundance	d_gene	CDR3aa	CDR3nt
TRBJ1-6	TRBV2	NA	NA	CASLTDRNSPLHF	TGTGCCAGCCTCACCGACAGGAATTCACCCCTCCACTTT
TRBJ1-5	TRBV7-8	NA	NA	CASSLETDNQPQHF	TGTGCCAGCAGCTTAGAAACAGACAATCAGCCCCAGCATTTT
TRBJ2-2	TRBV19	NA	TRBD2	CASSTSGSPKTGELFF	TGTGCCAGTAGTACTAGCGGGAGCCCCAAAACCGGGGAGCTGTTTTTT
TRBJ2-3	TRBV21-1	NA	NA	CASSKVGTSGVSTDTQYF	TGTGCCAGCAGCAAAGTTGGGACTAGCGGGGTTAGCACAGATACGCAGTATTTT
TRBJ1-2	TRBV28	NA	TRBD1	CASSSRGRGDGYTF	TGTGCCAGCAGTTCCAGGGGGCGGGGAGACGGCTACACCTTC
TRBJ2-7	TRBV27	NA	NA	CASSLVNDGSEQYF	TGTGCCAGCAGTTTAGTGAACGACGGGTCCGAGCAGTACTTC
TRBJ1-1	TRBV11-2	NA	TRBD1	CASSLAPGGALNTEAFF	TGTGCCAGCAGCTTAGCGCCAGGGGGAGCATTGAACACTGAAGCTTTCTTT
TRBJ1-1	TRBV5-5	NA	TRBD1	CASSPTGVNTEAFF	TGTGCCAGCAGCCCGACAGGGGTGAACACTGAAGCTTTCTTT
TRBJ1-2	TRBV27	once	TRBD1	CASSPQVRDRALDYGYTF	TGTGCCAGCAGTCCCCAGGTACGGGACAGGGCGCTCGACTATGGCTACACCTTC
TRBJ2-3	TRBV2	NA	NA	CASRLVGDTQYF	TGTGCCAGCAGACTAGTAGGGGATACGCAGTATTTT
TRBJ2-7	TRBV27	NA	TRBD1	CASSSKQGAPPYEQYF	TGTGCCAGCAGTTCCAAACAGGGGGCGCCCCCCTACGAGCAGTACTTC
TRBJ2-3	TRBV19	NA	NA	CASSPVLTDTQYF	TGTGCCAGTAGTCCCGTCCTCACAGATACGCAGTATTTT
TRBJ1-3	TRBV9	few	NA	CASSVTGSSGNTIYF	TGTGCCAGCAGCGTAACAGGGTCCTCTGGAAACACCATATATTTT
TRBJ2-1	TRBV7-2	NA	TRBD2	CASSLYAGGYNEQFF	TGTGCCAGCAGCTTATACGCGGGGGGCTACAATGAGCAGTTCTTC
TRBJ1-5	TRBV6-2/TRBV6-3	NA	TRBD1	CASSYSGTGANQPQHF	TGTGCCAGCAGTTACTCGGGGACAGGGGCGAATCAGCCCCAGCATTTT
TRBJ1-2	TRBV9	NA	TRBD1	CASSVQGGRDGYTF	TGTGCCAGCAGCGTCCAGGGGGGACGGGATGGCTACACCTTC
TRBJ2-7	TRBV10-3	NA	TRBD2	CAISDGTSGYEQYF	TGTGCCATCAGTGACGGGACTAGCGGCTACGAGCAGTACTTC
TRBJ2-2	TRBV5-1	NA	TRBD2	CATQVGGSTTGELFF	TGCGCCACCCAAGTGGGCGGGAGTACCACCGGGGAGCTGTTTTTT
TRBJ2-1	TRBV11-3	NA	TRBD2	CASSLASGSPYNEQFF	TGTGCCAGCAGCTTAGCGAGCGGGAGCCCCTACAATGAGCAGTTCTTC
TRBJ2-1	TRBV6-1	NA	TRBD2	CASSEWGLAVYNEQFF	TGTGCCAGCAGCGAATGGGGACTAGCGGTCTACAATGAGCAGTTCTTC
TRBJ1-1	TRBV27	NA	NA	CASSLFRNTEAFF	TGTGCCAGCAGTTTATTTAGGAACACTGAAGCTTTCTTT
TRBJ2-2	TRBV29-1	NA	NA	CSVNRNTGELFF	TGCAGCGTCAATAGGAACACCGGGGAGCTGTTTTTT
TRBJ1-5	TRBV7-2	NA	TRBD1	CASSRTGDKDQPQHF	TGTGCCAGCAGCCGGACAGGGGATAAGGATCAGCCCCAGCATTTT
TRBJ2-7	TRBV5-1	NA	NA	CASTPQTGSTYEQYF	TGCGCCAGCACCCCCCAAACAGGGAGTACCTACGAGCAGTACTTC
TRBJ1-2	TRBV30	NA	NA	CAWSDWRGVDYGYTF	TGTGCCTGGAGTGATTGGCGCGGAGTAGACTATGGCTACACCTTC
TRBJ1-1	TRBV6-5	NA	NA	CASRQQGTNTEAFF	TGTGCCAGCAGACAACAGGGCACGAACACTGAAGCTTTCTTT
TRBJ1-2	TRBV27	NA	TRBD1	CASSPSGTGLYGYTF	TGTGCCAGCAGCCCCTCCGGGACAGGGCTCTATGGCTACACCTTC
TRBJ2-3	TRBV24-1	NA	NA	CATSARGGGSTDTQYF	TGTGCCACCAGTGCGCGTGGGGGCGGTAGCACAGATACGCAGTATTTT
TRBJ2-3	TRBV6-4	NA	NA	CASSDSISREDTQYF	TGTGCCAGCAGTGACTCGATATCGCGGGAAGATACGCAGTATTTT
TRBJ2-1	TRBV19	NA	TRBD2	CASSIDTSGGVYNEQFF	TGTGCCAGTAGTATTGACACTAGCGGGGGGGTTTACAATGAGCAGTTCTTC
TRBJ2-2	TRBV7-2	NA	NA	CASSLKNPGTGELFF	TGTGCCAGCAGCTTAAAGAATCCGGGGACCGGGGAGCTGTTTTTT
TRBJ2-7	TRBV30	NA	NA	CAWIRGGVHEQYF	TGTGCCTGGATCCGGGGAGGAGTCCACGAGCAGTACTTC
TRBJ2-7	TRBV29-1	NA	NA	CSVGRGYSYEQYF	TGCAGCGTTGGTCGGGGGTACTCCTACGAGCAGTACTTC
TRBJ2-7	TRBV9	many	TRBD1	CASSATGTGGDEQYF	TGTGCCAGCAGTGCGACCGGGACAGGGGGCGACGAGCAGTACTTC
TRBJ2-2	TRBV9	NA	TRBD2	CASSARTSGTTGELFF	TGTGCCAGCAGCGCCCGGACTAGCGGGACTACCGGGGAGCTGTTTTTT
TRBJ1-5	TRBV19	NA	NA	CASSILGTGNNHPQHF	TGTGCCAGTAGTATCTTGGGCACAGGGAACAATCATCCCCAGCATTTT
TRBJ2-3	TRBV19	NA	NA	CASSSSYAGLTGTDTQYF	TGTGCCAGTAGTTCCTCCTACGCGGGGTTGACAGGCACAGATACGCAGTATTTT
TRBJ1-2	TRBV14	NA	NA	CASSHKAGKIYGYTF	TGTGCCAGCAGCCACAAGGCAGGGAAGATCTATGGCTACACCTTC
TRBJ1-3	TRBV12-3/TRBV12-4	once	NA	CASTGRAGNTIYF	TGTGCCAGCACAGGCAGGGCTGGAAACACCATATATTTT
TRBJ2-1	TRBV3-1/TRBV3-2	NA	NA	CASSPSFYNEQFF	TGTGCCAGCAGCCCCTCGTTCTACAATGAGCAGTTCTTC
TRBJ1-2	TRBV9	NA	NA	CASSVEGQGVGNYGYTF	TGTGCCAGCAGCGTAGAGGGGCAGGGTGTCGGAAACTATGGCTACACCTTC
TRBJ2-5	TRBV12-5	NA	NA	CASGLGGSETQYF	TGTGCTAGTGGCCTAGGTGGCTCAGAGACCCAGTACTTC
TRBJ1-6	TRBV30	NA	TRBD1	CAWATPGQGNSPLHF	TGTGCCTGGGCGACCCCGGGACAGGGGAACTCACCCCTCCACTTT
TRBJ2-5	TRBV9	NA	NA	CASSVGLGVETQYF	TGTGCCAGCAGCGTAGGCCTAGGGGTAGAGACCCAGTACTTC
TRBJ1-6	TRBV4-2	NA	TRBD1	CASSSDRANSPLHF	TGTGCCAGCAGCTCAGACAGGGCCAATTCACCCCTCCACTTT
TRBJ2-3	TRBV2	few	TRBD2	CASSGDSGRTDTQYF	TGTGCCAGCAGTGGTGATAGCGGGAGAACAGATACGCAGTATTTT
TRBJ2-1	TRBV11-3	once	TRBD2	CASSRTFSPPSGSSYNEQFF	TGTGCCAGCAGCCGAACCTTTTCACCTCCAAGCGGGAGCTCCTACAATGAGCAGTTCTTC
TRBJ2-3	TRBV27	NA	NA	CASSAVTDTQYF	TGTGCCAGCAGTGCGGTAACAGATACGCAGTATTTT
TRBJ2-1	TRBV7-3	NA	NA	CASSLEGAGTTPKQFF	TGTGCCAGCAGCTTAGAAGGAGCAGGGACAACCCCTAAGCAGTTCTTC
TRBJ1-2	TRBV12-3/TRBV12-4	NA	NA	CASSLALARGYTF	TGTGCCAGCAGTTTAGCGCTGGCGAGGGGCTACACCTTC
TRBJ1-5	TRBV30	once	NA	CAYRQSNQPQHF	TGTGCCTATAGACAGAGTAACCAGCCCCAGCATTTT
TRBJ1-5	TRBV7-2	few	NA	CALSWGLNQPQHF	TGTGCGCTGTCCTGGGGCCTAAATCAGCCCCAGCATTTT